These T cell receptor beta chains were read from a single sample in a study of blood T cell repertoires in COVID-19. Generated by immunoSEQ multiplex PCR, the TCRdb table keeps only in-frame clones and is missing some. The profile covers 90,000 to 140,000 clones, with approximately 80% appearing a single time and approximately 15% taken by the ten largest. Sequencing input: peripheral blood. The receptor source for this set is a woman of 80 years or more with acute or convalescent COVID-19. Each CDR3 is given with its conserved first and last residue. Fields, in order: CDR3 protein, CDR3 DNA, D gene, J gene, V gene. The D gene is left open where the match is weak.

cdr3_aa: CASSVRLAGGEDTQYF; cdr3_nt: TGCGCCAGCAGCGTCCGACTAGCGGGAGGGGAAGATACGCAGTATTTT; d_call: TRBD2; j_call: TRBJ2-3; v_call: TRBV5-1
cdr3_aa: CASTPGQFLPEQYF; cdr3_nt: TGTGCCAGCACCCCGGGACAGTTCCTCCCCGAGCAGTACTTC; d_call: TRBD1; j_call: TRBJ2-7; v_call: TRBV2
cdr3_aa: CASSPPSVDEQFF; cdr3_nt: TGTGCCAGCTCACCACCGAGTGTCGATGAGCAGTTCTTC; d_call: -; j_call: TRBJ2-1; v_call: TRBV18
cdr3_aa: CASSPEPDSYNEQFF; cdr3_nt: TGTGCCAGCAGCCCCGAGCCTGACTCCTACAATGAGCAGTTCTTC; d_call: -; j_call: TRBJ2-1; v_call: TRBV5-4
cdr3_aa: CASSPRLAGDTGELFF; cdr3_nt: TGTGCCAGCTCACCACGGTTAGCGGGAGACACCGGGGAGCTGTTTTTT; d_call: TRBD2; j_call: TRBJ2-2; v_call: TRBV18
cdr3_aa: CASSLALSGEGTDTQYF; cdr3_nt: TGTGCCAGCAGCTTGGCTCTGTCAGGGGAAGGTACAGATACGCAGTATTTT; d_call: -; j_call: TRBJ2-3; v_call: TRBV5-4
cdr3_aa: CASSPGLAGGPSGANVLTF; cdr3_nt: TGTGCCAGCAGTCCAGGACTAGCGGGAGGGCCGTCGGGGGCCAACGTCCTGACTTTC; d_call: TRBD2; j_call: TRBJ2-6; v_call: TRBV28
cdr3_aa: CSVSGQPNTEAFF; cdr3_nt: TGCAGCGTCTCGGGACAGCCGAACACTGAAGCTTTCTTT; d_call: TRBD1; j_call: TRBJ1-1; v_call: TRBV29-1
cdr3_aa: CASAGQINQPQHF; cdr3_nt: TGTGCCAGCGCGGGACAGATAAATCAGCCCCAGCATTTT; d_call: TRBD1; j_call: TRBJ1-5; v_call: TRBV28
cdr3_aa: CASSLTSEGEQYF; cdr3_nt: TGTGCCAGCAGCTTAACATCCGAGGGTGAGCAGTACTTC; d_call: -; j_call: TRBJ2-7; v_call: TRBV7-6
cdr3_aa: CASTYLDRLGNSPLHF; cdr3_nt: TGTGCCAGCACCTACCTCGACAGGTTAGGTAATTCACCCCTCCACTTT; d_call: -; j_call: TRBJ1-6; v_call: TRBV27